A selection of T cell receptor beta chains follows, all from one sample in a study of neoadjuvant anti-PD-1 for oral cavity cancer. Only in-frame clones appear in the TCRdb table, and some are missing; sequencing was by immunoSEQ multiplex PCR. The sample lists about 14,000 clones, over 60% occurring once. The sequences come from PBMCs, collected after nivolumab (anti-PD-1) treatment. These receptor sequences come from a person between 40 and 85 years old with oral cavity squamous cell carcinoma. Each CDR3 is given with its conserved first and last residue. The D gene is left open where the match is weak. A row's size may be missing; if present it is once, few, many or a size class.

V gene	J gene	clone size	D gene	CDR3 protein	CDR3 DNA
TRBV6-5	TRBJ1-5	.	TRBD1	CASRGDRAQHF	TGTGCCAGCAGGGGGGACAGGGCCCAGCATTTT
TRBV6-5	TRBJ1-2	few	TRBD1	CASTQGVGGYTF	TGTGCCAGCACCCAGGGGGTGGGGGGCTACACCTTC
TRBV4-1	TRBJ2-3	.	.	CASSPLVLADTQYF	TGCGCCAGCAGCCCTCTAGTCTTGGCAGATACGCAGTATTTT
TRBV6-1	TRBJ2-7	.	TRBD1	CASRLGTGVGEQYF	TGTGCCAGCAGACTCGGGACAGGGGTCGGAGAGCAGTACTTC
TRBV7-6	TRBJ1-1	.	.	CASSLGGLGYTEAFF	TGTGCCAGCAGCTTAGGGGGGCTAGGCTACACTGAAGCTTTCTTT
TRBV4-1	TRBJ1-4	.	TRBD1	CASRGTGLTNEKLFF	TGCGCCAGCAGGGGGACAGGCCTAACTAATGAAAAACTGTTTTTT
TRBV7-6	TRBJ1-3	few	.	CASSSIRGSGNTIYF	TGTGCCAGCAGCTCAATCAGGGGATCTGGAAACACCATATATTTT
TRBV5-1	TRBJ2-1	.	TRBD2	CASSESSGGYNEQFF	TGCGCCAGCAGCGAGTCTAGCGGGGGTTACAATGAGCAGTTCTTC
TRBV30	TRBJ1-5	once	.	CAWSPNSNQPQHF	TGTGCCTGGTCGCCAAATAGCAATCAGCCCCAGCATTTT
TRBV9	TRBJ1-1	.	.	CASSGNSLNTEAFF	TGTGCCAGCAGCGGAAACAGTCTAAACACTGAAGCTTTCTTT
TRBV2	TRBJ1-2	few	TRBD1	CASSEHQYADRVVGYTF	TGTGCCAGCAGTGAACACCAATACGCCGACAGGGTTGTCGGCTACACCTTC
TRBV4-1	TRBJ2-7	few	.	CASSQGDGRYEQYF	TGCGCCAGCAGCCAGGGCGACGGGAGATACGAGCAGTACTTC
TRBV7-9	TRBJ1-5	.	TRBD1	CASSDGQGGNQPQHF	TGTGCCAGCAGCGACGGACAGGGGGGCAATCAGCCCCAGCATTTT
TRBV19	TRBJ1-2	.	.	CASSKGVPSNYGYTF	TGTGCCAGTAGTAAGGGAGTCCCCTCTAACTATGGCTACACCTTC
TRBV6-5	TRBJ2-7	.	TRBD2	CASSYRQGGLEQYF	TGTGCCAGCAGTTACCGGCAGGGAGGGCTCGAGCAGTACTTC
TRBV6-1	TRBJ1-2	.	TRBD1	CASLPGQGIAGYTF	TGTGCCAGCTTGCCGGGACAGGGAATCGCTGGCTACACCTTC
TRBV28	TRBJ1-5	.	.	CASRPGNQPQHF	TGTGCCAGCCGGCCAGGCAATCAGCCCCAGCATTTT
TRBV11-2	TRBJ2-7	.	.	CASSLEGGNEQYF	TGTGCCAGCAGCTTAGAAGGGGGTAACGAGCAGTACTTC
TRBV29-1	TRBJ1-1	.	.	CSVAGDGAEAFF	TGCAGCGTTGCGGGGGATGGGGCTGAAGCTTTCTTT
TRBV25-1	TRBJ2-7	few	.	CASSDDPLRDSYEQYF	TGTGCCAGCAGTGACGATCCTCTTCGGGATTCCTACGAGCAGTACTTC
TRBV2	TRBJ2-4	.	TRBD2	CASSEPAGGTLAKNIQYF	TGTGCCAGCAGTGAACCAGCGGGGGGGACTTTAGCCAAAAACATTCAGTACTTC
TRBV5-1	TRBJ1-2	.	.	CASSLEPISGYTF	TGCGCCAGCAGCTTGGAACCGATTTCGGGCTACACCTTC
TRBV5-1	TRBJ1-3	.	TRBD1	CASSSTGVGNTIYF	TGCGCCAGCAGTTCAACAGGGGTCGGAAACACCATATATTTT
TRBV19	TRBJ1-1	.	.	CASSRGATEAFF	TGTGCCAGTAGTCGGGGGGCCACTGAAGCTTTCTTT
TRBV28	TRBJ1-1	few	.	CASSLPLNTEAFF	TGTGCCAGCAGTTTACCTCTGAACACTGAAGCTTTCTTT
TRBV10-3	TRBJ1-2	.	.	CAISSRVSDGYTF	TGTGCCATCAGCTCCCGGGTATCCGATGGCTACACCTTC
TRBV10-3	TRBJ2-7	.	.	CAISDGARYEQYF	TGTGCCATCAGTGACGGCGCCCGCTACGAGCAGTACTTC
TRBV10-1	TRBJ2-1	.	.	CASSKGAGAGYNEQFF	TGCGCCAGCAGCAAAGGGGCGGGGGCCGGTTACAATGAGCAGTTCTTC
TRBV7-9	TRBJ1-3	.	.	CASSKYGYTIYF	TGTGCCAGCAGCAAGTACGGATACACCATATATTTT
TRBV7-9	TRBJ1-2	.	.	CASSFGEYGYTF	TGTGCCAGCAGCTTCGGAGAATATGGCTACACCTTC
TRBV19	TRBJ2-5	.	.	CASSPGREKETQYF	TGTGCCAGTAGTCCGGGACGGGAAAAAGAGACCCAGTACTTC
TRBV2	TRBJ1-2	.	TRBD1	CASRQGATRGYTF	TGTGCCAGTAGACAGGGGGCGACTCGGGGCTACACCTTC
TRBV7-6	TRBJ2-1	few	.	CASSLVGPRLGLGYNEQFF	TGTGCCAGCAGCTTAGTGGGCCCTCGTCTGGGATTGGGATACAATGAGCAGTTCTTC
TRBV9	TRBJ2-1	.	TRBD2	CASSDSGPSYNEQFF	TGTGCCAGCAGCGATAGCGGGCCTTCCTACAATGAGCAGTTCTTC
TRBV9	TRBJ2-1	.	.	CASSVEIEGNEQFF	TGTGCCAGCAGCGTAGAAATAGAGGGCAATGAGCAGTTCTTC
TRBV7-8	TRBJ1-1	.	.	CASSLGYGMTLRAFF	TGTGCCAGCAGCTTAGGATACGGCATGACCCTCAGAGCTTTCTTT
TRBV11-3	TRBJ1-1	.	.	CASSLGENTEAFF	TGTGCCAGCAGCTTAGGAGAGAACACTGAAGCTTTCTTT
TRBV9	TRBJ2-3	.	.	CASSDRSSTDTQYF	TGTGCCAGCAGCGATCGGAGTAGCACAGATACGCAGTATTTT
TRBV10-1	TRBJ2-3	.	TRBD2	CASSVGLGLAGADTQYF	TGCGCCAGCAGTGTTGGGCTTGGACTAGCGGGAGCAGATACGCAGTATTTT
TRBV5-4	TRBJ2-5	.	TRBD2	CASRTTSGGQETQYF	TGTGCCAGCAGAACGACTAGCGGGGGACAAGAGACCCAGTACTTC
TRBV15	TRBJ1-5	.	TRBD1	CATSRDSGTANQPQHF	TGTGCCACCAGCAGAGACTCCGGGACAGCGAATCAGCCCCAGCATTTT
TRBV28	TRBJ1-5	few	TRBD1	CASSLGQGTSLNQPQHF	TGTGCCAGCAGTTTGGGACAGGGAACGAGCCTCAATCAGCCCCAGCATTTT
TRBV6-5	TRBJ1-1	.	.	CASGYISGEAFF	TGTGCCAGCGGGTACATCTCGGGTGAAGCTTTCTTT
TRBV7-3	TRBJ2-1	few	.	CASSVSTSNEQFF	TGTGCCAGCAGCGTTTCGACTAGCAATGAGCAGTTCTTC
TRBV30	TRBJ2-3	.	.	CAQATGFNTDTQYF	TGTGCCCAAGCTACAGGGTTCAACACAGATACGCAGTATTTT
TRBV4-1	TRBJ1-4	.	.	CASSAGRTREKLFF	TGCGCCAGCAGCGCCGGGAGGACTCGTGAAAAACTGTTTTTT
TRBV5-1	TRBJ2-1	few	TRBD2	CASSSPSGRAEDEQFF	TGCGCCAGCAGCTCGCCTAGCGGGAGGGCCGAGGATGAGCAGTTCTTC
TRBV2	TRBJ2-7	.	.	CASKGGGYEQYF	TGTGCCAGCAAGGGGGGGGGCTACGAGCAGTACTTC
TRBV2	TRBJ2-7	.	.	CASGQTYEQYF	TGTGCCAGCGGGCAGACCTACGAGCAGTACTTC
TRBV6-1	TRBJ2-3	.	TRBD2	CASTERELPTDTQYF	TGTGCCAGCACGGAGCGGGAGCTTCCGACAGATACGCAGTATTTT
TRBV4-1	TRBJ2-7	.	.	CASSPWFPASYEQYF	TGCGCCAGCAGCCCTTGGTTTCCAGCATCCTACGAGCAGTACTTC
TRBV11-2	TRBJ2-7	.	.	CASSLDQGPYEQYF	TGTGCCAGCAGCTTAGATCAGGGTCCCTACGAGCAGTACTTC
TRBV7-2	TRBJ1-1	few	.	CASSLVLNTEAFF	TGTGCCAGCAGCTTAGTTCTGAACACTGAAGCTTTCTTT
TRBV5-1	TRBJ2-3	.	.	CASRLAEDTQYF	TGCGCCAGCAGGCTAGCAGAAGATACGCAGTATTTT
TRBV5-5	TRBJ2-7	.	TRBD2	CASSRTSGEIRDEQYF	TGTGCCAGCAGCCGGACTAGCGGGGAGATCCGGGACGAGCAGTACTTC
TRBV19	TRBJ2-7	.	TRBD1	CASKPTGDRGLEQYF	TGTGCCAGTAAACCGACAGGAGACAGGGGGCTCGAGCAGTACTTC
TRBV30	TRBJ1-2	.	.	CAWTGSRYGYTF	TGTGCCTGGACCGGGTCGCGCTATGGCTACACCTTC
TRBV7-9	TRBJ2-5	.	.	CASSFGGLVETQYF	TGTGCCAGCAGCTTCGGGGGGCTAGTTGAGACCCAGTACTTC